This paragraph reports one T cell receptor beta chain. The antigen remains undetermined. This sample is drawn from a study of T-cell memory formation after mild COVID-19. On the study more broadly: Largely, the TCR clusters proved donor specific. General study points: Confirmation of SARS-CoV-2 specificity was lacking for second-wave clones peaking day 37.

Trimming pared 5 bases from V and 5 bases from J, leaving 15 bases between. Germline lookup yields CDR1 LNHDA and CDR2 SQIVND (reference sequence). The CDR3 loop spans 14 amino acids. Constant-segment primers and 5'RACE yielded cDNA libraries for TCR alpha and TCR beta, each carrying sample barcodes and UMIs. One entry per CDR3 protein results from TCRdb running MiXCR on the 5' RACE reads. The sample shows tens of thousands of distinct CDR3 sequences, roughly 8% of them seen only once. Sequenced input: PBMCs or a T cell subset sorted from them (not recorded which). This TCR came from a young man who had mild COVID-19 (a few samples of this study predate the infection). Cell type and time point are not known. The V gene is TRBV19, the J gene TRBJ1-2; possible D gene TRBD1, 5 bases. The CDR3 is CASSPDSRGYGYTF. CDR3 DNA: TGTGCCAGTAGTCCCGACAGCCGGGGGTATGGCTACACCTTC.